Here is one T cell receptor (beta chain) with its context. The junction differs from germline at one of its ends, possibly a read error. An input of about 0.5 to 1 ug of RNA was subjected to reverse transcription using random hexamers. TCRdb passed the immunoSEQ multiplex PCR reads through MiXCR, listing each CDR3 protein once. The data contain roughly 400,000 distinct CDR3 sequences, approximately 89% of them singletons. Patients with stable or active relapsing-remitting disease, all of them treatment-naive, made up the multiple sclerosis controls. Germline V gene lookup returns CDR1 MNHEY and CDR2 SMNVEV (reference sequence). This CDR3 is built from 12 residues. This sample was included in a study of CD8 T cells in Susac syndrome.

The sequence derives from a human donor with multiple sclerosis. The chain joins TRBV27 to TRBJ2-7; D not certain. Sequenced: CD8+ T cells from PBMCs. The CDR3, as DNA: TGTGTCAGCAGTTTAAGTATCTACGAGCAGTACTTC. Residues: CVSSLSIYEQYF.